This T cell receptor beta chain stems from a study of blood T cells in healthy people across ages. Study-level findings and limits: Diversity was higher, and naive CD4+ cells more numerous, in long-lived donors than in aged donors.

Remarks on this clonotype: The antigen is unknown.

A second about 6 to 11 cycle PCR used barcoded and J-beta primers. TCRdb re-called the 5' RACE reads through MiXCR, storing one row per CDR3 protein. This repertoire shows over 600,000 distinct CDR3 sequences, roughly 43% found once; its top ten account for roughly 30%. Sequencing used blood. This clonotype originated in a man of 80 years or more in good health.

This CDR3 is CSASDPRSIRGENTEAFF. CDR3 nucleotides: TGCAGTGCTAGTGACCCCCGATCGATCAGGGGAGAGAACACTGAAGCTTTCTTT. V gene TRBV20-1 combines with J gene TRBJ1-1, with D possibly TRBD1 on 6 matching bases. This CDR3 region has 18 residues. Germline loops: CDR1 DFQATT, CDR2 SNEGSKA (reference sequence). V shed 3 bases and J shed 1 base, with 24 bases lying between them.